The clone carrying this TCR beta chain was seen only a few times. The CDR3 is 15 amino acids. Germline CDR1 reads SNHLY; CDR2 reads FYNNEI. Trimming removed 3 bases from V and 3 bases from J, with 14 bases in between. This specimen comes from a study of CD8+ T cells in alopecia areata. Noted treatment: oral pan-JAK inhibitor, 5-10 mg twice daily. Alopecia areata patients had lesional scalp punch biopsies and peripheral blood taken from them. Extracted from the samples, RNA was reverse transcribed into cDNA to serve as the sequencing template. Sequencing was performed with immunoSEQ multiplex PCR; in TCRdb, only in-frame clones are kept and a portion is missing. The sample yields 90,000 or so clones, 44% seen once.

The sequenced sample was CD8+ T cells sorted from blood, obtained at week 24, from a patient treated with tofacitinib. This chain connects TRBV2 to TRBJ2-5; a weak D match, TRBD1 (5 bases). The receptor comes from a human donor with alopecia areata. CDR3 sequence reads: CASSDGQGGKETQYF. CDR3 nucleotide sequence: TGTGCCAGCAGTGATGGCCAGGGTGGGAAAGAGACCCAGTACTTC.